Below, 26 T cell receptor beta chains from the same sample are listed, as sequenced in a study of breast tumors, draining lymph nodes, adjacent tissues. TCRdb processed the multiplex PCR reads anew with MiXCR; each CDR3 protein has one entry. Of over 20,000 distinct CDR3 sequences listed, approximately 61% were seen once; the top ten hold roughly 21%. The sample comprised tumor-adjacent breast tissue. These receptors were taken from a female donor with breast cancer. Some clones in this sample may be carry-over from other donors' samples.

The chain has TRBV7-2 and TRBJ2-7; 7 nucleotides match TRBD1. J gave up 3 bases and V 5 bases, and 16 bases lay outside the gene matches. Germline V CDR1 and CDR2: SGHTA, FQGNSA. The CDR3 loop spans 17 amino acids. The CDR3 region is CASSPRVDRAKSYEQYF. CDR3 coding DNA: TGTGCCAGCAGCCCCCGGGTTGACAGGGCTAAAAGCTACGAGCAGTACTTC.

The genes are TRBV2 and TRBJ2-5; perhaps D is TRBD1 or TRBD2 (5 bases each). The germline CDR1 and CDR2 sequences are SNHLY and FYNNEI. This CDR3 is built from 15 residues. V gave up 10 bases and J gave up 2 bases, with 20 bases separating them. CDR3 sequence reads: CATTPTGTLQETQYF. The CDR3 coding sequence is TGTGCCACCACCCCAACCGGGACCTTACAAGAGACCCAGTACTTC. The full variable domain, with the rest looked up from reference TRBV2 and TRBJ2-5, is EPEVTQTPSHQVTQMGQEVILRCVPISNHLYFYWYRQILGQKVEFLVSFYNNEISEKSEIFDDQFSVERPDGSNFTLKIRSTKLEDSAMYFCATTPTGTLQETQYFGPGTRLLVL.

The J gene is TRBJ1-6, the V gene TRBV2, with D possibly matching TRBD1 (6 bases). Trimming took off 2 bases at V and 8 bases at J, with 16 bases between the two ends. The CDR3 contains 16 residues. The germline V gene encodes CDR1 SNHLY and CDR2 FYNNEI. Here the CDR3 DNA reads TGTGCCAGCAGTGAAAGGGCAGGGGAGATGCATTCACCCCTCCACTTT. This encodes CASSERAGEMHSPLHF.

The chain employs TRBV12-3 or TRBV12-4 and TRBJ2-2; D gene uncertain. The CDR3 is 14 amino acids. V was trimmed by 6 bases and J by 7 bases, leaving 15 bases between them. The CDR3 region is CASRLDLEYGELFF. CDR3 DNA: TGTGCCAGCAGGCTCGACCTTGAATACGGGGAGCTGTTTTTT.

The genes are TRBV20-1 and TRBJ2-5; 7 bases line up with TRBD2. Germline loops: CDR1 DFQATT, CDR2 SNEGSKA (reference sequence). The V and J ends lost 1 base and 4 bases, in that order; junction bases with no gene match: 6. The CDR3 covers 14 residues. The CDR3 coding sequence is TGCAGTGCTAGAGGGGAGGGACTGGGAGAGACCCAGTACTTC. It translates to CSARGEGLGETQYF.

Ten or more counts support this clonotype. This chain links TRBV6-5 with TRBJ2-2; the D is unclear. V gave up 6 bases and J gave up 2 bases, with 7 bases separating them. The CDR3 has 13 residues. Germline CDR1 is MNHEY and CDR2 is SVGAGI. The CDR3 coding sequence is TGTGCCAGCAGAACCCCCAACACCGGGGAGCTGTTTTTT. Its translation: CASRTPNTGELFF.

Here the CDR3 DNA reads TGCAGCATCTACAGGGCCTCCTCTGGAAACACCATATATTTT. Protein sequence: CSIYRASSGNTIYF. The chain is built from TRBV29-1 and TRBJ1-3; D may be TRBD1 (6 bases). The CDR3 length is 14 residues. Germline assignment: CDR1 SQVTM and CDR2 ANQGSEA. V was trimmed by 8 bases and J by 0 bases, leaving 14 bases between them.

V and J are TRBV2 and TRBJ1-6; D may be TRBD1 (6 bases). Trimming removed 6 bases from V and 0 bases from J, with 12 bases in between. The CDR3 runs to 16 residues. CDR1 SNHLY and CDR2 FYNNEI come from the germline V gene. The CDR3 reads CASRDPGDSYNSPLHF. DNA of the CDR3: TGTGCCAGCAGGGACCCAGGGGACTCCTATAATTCACCCCTCCACTTT.

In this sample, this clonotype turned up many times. This CDR3 reads CASSFRAGGLNEQFF. The CDR3 DNA sequence: TGTGCCAGCAGTTTTCGGGCGGGAGGTCTCAATGAGCAGTTCTTC. This chain uses TRBV27 with TRBJ2-1; 8 bases are a match to TRBD2. With V trimmed by 3 bases and J by 6 bases, 7 bases remained unmatched. The CDR3 runs to 15 residues. Germline CDR1 MNHEY, CDR2 SMNVEV (reference sequence).

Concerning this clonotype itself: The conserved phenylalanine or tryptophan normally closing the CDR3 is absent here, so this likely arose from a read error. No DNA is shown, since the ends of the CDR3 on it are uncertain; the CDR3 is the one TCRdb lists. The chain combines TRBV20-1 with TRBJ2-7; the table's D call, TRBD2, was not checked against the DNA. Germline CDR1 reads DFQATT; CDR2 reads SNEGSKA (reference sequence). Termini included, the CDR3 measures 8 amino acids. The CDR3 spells CSARPSGG.

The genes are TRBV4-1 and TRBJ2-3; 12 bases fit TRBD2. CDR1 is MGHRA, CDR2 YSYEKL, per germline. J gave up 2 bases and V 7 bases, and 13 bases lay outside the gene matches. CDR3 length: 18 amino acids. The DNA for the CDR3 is TGCGCCAGCAAACCGAGACTAGCGGGAGTGGACCCCACAGATACGCAGTATTTT. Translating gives CASKPRLAGVDPTDTQYF.

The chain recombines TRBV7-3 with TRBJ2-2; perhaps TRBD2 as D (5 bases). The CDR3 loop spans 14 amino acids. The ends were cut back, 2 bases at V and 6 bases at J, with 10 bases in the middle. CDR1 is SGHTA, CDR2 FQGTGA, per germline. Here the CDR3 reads CASSLFSAAGELFF. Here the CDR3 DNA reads TGTGCCAGCAGCTTATTTAGCGCTGCCGGGGAGCTGTTTTTT.

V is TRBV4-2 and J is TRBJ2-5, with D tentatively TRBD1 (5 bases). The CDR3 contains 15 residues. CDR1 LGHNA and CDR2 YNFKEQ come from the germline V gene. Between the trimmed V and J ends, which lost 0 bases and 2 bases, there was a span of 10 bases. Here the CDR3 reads CASSQETVSQETQYF. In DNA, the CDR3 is TGTGCCAGCAGCCAAGAGACAGTTTCTCAAGAGACCCAGTACTTC.

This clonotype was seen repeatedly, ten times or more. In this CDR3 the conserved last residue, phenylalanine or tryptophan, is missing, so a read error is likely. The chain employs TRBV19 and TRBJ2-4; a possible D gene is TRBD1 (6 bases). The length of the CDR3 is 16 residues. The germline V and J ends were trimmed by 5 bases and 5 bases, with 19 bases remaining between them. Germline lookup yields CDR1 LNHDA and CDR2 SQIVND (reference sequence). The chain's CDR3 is CASSFQGTSPQNIQYS. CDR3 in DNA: TGTGCCAGTAGTTTCCAGGGGACAAGTCCTCAAAACATTCAGTACTCC.

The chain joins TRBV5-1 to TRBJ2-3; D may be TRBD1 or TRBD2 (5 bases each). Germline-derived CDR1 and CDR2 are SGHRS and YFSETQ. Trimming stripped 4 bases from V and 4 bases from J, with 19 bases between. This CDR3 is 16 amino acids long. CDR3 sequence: CASSVGIGRGADTQYF. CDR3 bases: TGCGCCAGCAGCGTGGGTATCGGACGGGGCGCAGATACGCAGTATTTT.

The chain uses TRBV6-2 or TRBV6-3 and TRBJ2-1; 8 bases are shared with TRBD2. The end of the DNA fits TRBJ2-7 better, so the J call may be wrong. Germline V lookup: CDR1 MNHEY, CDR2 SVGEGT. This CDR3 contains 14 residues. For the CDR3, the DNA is TGTGCCAGCAGTCGCGGGAGGAGCCACAAGGAGCAGTACTTC. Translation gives CASSRGRSHKEQYF.

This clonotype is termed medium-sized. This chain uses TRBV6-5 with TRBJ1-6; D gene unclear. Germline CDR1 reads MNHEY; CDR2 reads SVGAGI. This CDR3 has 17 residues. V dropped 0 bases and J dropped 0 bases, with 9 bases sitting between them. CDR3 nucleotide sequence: TGTGCCAGCAGTTACTCGAAAAGGGCCTCCTATAATTCACCCCTCCACTTT. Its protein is CASSYSKRASYNSPLHF.

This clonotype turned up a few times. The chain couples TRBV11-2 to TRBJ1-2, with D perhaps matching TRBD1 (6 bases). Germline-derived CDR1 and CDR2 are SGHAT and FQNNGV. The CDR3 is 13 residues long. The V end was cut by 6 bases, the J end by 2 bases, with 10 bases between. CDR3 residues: CASRDSLNYGYTF. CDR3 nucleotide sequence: TGTGCCAGCAGGGACAGCCTGAACTATGGCTACACCTTC.

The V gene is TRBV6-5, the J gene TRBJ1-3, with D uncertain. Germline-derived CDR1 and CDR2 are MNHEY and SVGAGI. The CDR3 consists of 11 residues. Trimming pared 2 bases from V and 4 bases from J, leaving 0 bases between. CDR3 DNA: TGTGCCAGCAGTTACGGAAACACCATATATTTT. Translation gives CASSYGNTIYF.

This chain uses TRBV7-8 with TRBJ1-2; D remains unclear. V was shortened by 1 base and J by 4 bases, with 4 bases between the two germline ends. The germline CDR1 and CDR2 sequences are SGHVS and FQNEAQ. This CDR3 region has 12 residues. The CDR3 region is CASSLEGYGYTF. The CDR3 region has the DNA TGTGCCAGCAGCTTAGAGGGCTATGGCTACACCTTC.

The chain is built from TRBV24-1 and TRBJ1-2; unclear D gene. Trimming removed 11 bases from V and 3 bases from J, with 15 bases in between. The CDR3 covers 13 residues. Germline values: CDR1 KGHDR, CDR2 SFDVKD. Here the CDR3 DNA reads TGTGCCAGCTCACCCTCAAAGGACTATGGCTACACCTTC. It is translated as CASSPSKDYGYTF.

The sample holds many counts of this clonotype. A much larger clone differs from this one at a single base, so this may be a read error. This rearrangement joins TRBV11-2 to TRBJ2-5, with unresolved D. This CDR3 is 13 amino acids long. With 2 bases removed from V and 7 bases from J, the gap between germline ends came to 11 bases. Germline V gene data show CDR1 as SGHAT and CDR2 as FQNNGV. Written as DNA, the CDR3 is TGTGCCAGCAGCTTAAATGCTCGGGCGACCCAGTACTTC. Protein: CASSLNARATQYF.

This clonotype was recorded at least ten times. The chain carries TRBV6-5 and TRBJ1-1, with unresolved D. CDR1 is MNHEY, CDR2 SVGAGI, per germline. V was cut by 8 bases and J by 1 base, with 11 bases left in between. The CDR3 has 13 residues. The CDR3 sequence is CASHGRPNTEAFF. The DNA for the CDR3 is TGTGCCAGCCACGGACGGCCGAACACTGAAGCTTTCTTT.

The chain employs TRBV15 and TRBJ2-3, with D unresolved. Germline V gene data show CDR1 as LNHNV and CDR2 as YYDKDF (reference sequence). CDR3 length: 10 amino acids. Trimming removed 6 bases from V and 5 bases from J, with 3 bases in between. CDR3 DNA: TGTGCCACCAGAGGAGATACGCAGTATTTT. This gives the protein CATRGDTQYF.

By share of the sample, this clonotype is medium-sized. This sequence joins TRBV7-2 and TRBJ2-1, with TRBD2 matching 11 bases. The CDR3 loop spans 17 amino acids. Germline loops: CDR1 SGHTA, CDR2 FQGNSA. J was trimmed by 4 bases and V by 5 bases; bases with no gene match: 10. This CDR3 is CASSRRAGTSGYNEQFF. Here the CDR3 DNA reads TGTGCCAGCAGCCGCCGAGCCGGGACTAGCGGATACAATGAGCAGTTCTTC.

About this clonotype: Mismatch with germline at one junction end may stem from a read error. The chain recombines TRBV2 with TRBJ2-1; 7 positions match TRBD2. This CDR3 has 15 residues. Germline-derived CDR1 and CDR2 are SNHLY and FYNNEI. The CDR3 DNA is TGCGCCAGCAGCCTCCTTAGCGGGCAGGTCAATGAGCAGTTCTTC. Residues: CASSLLSGQVNEQFF.